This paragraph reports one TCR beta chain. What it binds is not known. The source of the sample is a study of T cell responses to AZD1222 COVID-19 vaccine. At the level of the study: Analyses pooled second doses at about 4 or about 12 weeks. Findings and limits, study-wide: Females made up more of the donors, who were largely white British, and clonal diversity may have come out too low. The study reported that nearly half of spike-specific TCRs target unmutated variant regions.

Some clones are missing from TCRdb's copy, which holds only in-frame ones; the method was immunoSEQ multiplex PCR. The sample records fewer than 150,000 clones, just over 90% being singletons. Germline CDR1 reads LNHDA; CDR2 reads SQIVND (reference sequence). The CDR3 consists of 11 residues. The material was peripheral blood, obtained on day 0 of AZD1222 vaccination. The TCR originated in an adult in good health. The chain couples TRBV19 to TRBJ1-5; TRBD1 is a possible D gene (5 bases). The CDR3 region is CAGGDNQPQHF. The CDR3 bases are TGTGCTGGGGGGGACAATCAGCCCCAGCATTTT.